This T cell receptor (beta chain) was observed in a study of molecular identifiers for immune sequencing clone quantification. The wider study: Five portions were made in replicates from RNA of 20,000 or 100,000 naive CD8 cells, and four underwent sequencing.

With respect to this clonotype: As yet, its antigen is unknown.

CDR3 length equals 18 residues. Germline lookup yields CDR1 LGHDT and CDR2 YNNKEL (reference sequence). J gave up 1 base and V 4 bases, and 14 bases lay outside the gene matches. Regarding the study as a whole: Sizes of clones that are highly expanded could be underestimated (if identical TCR molecules share a barcode).

The use of previously described methods and listed TCR primers produced the bulk TCR libraries. Using its own MiXCR run on the PCR reads, TCRdb lists one record per CDR3 protein. The sample yields roughly 86,000 distinct CDR3 sequences, around 17% seen once. The chain carries TRBV3-1 and TRBJ2-5, with 8 bases aligning to TRBD2. The sequencing sample was made of naive CD8+ T cells from blood, with Jurkat cell RNA spiked in. As to subset: FACS-sorted CD8+CD4-CCR7+CD45RA+ naive T cells. The clonotype comes from a human donor in good health. Some libraries in this study had Jurkat cell RNA spiked in. This chain's CDR3 is CASSLGLEGPRLQETQYF. As DNA, the CDR3 is TGTGCCAGCAGCCTGGGACTAGAGGGGCCACGCCTCCAAGAGACCCAGTACTTC.